The subject of this entry is one T cell receptor (beta chain). Its cognate antigen is unknown. It may be a read error: a sequence one base away is much more abundant. The TCR library protocol was used to attach unique molecular identifiers. These identifiers were attached to individual cDNA molecules. TCRdb ran MiXCR on the 5' RACE reads and lists one entry per CDR3 protein. The table has some 40,000 distinct CDR3 sequences, under 5% seen once. Trimming removed 9 bases from V and 2 bases from J; junction bases left unmatched: 7. The CDR3 loop spans 15 amino acids. This entry is derived from a study of early T cells in non-severe SARS-CoV-2 infection. Study details: The study sequenced bulk RNA from unsorted whole blood, with chains unpaired. Broader study findings: Missing private and CD4 specificities, VDJdb matching favored anti-spike CD8 responses.

This receptor was obtained from an adult who was a healthcare worker with PCR-confirmed SARS-CoV-2 infection or an uninfected control (not recorded which). This sequence joins TRBV12-3 or TRBV12-4 and TRBJ2-3; TRBD2 matches at 11 bases. Specimen: whole blood. The CDR3 DNA reads TGTGCCAGTACCCTAGCGGGAGGCCACACAGATACGCAGTATTTT. Residues: CASTLAGGHTDTQYF.